The 23 T cell receptor beta chains given below trace back to one sample, sequenced in a study of molecular identifiers for immune sequencing clone quantification. Via MiXCR, TCRdb re-called the PCR reads, giving one row per CDR3 protein. Of around 470,000 distinct CDR3 sequences detected, around 23% appear once; the ten largest clones hold 0.7% to 0.9%. The sequencing sample was made of naive CD8+ T cells from blood, with Jurkat cell RNA spiked in. The subset: FACS-sorted CD8+CD4-CCR7+CD45RA+ naive T cells. The receptors come from a human donor in good health. Some libraries in this study had Jurkat cell RNA spiked in.

The chain links TRBV13 to TRBJ1-1; D remains unclear. The ends were cut back, 5 bases at V and 4 bases at J, with 14 bases in the middle. The V gene's germline CDR1 is PRHDT and CDR2 FYEKMQ (reference sequence). The CDR3 extends over 14 amino acids. In nucleotides, the CDR3 is TGTGCCAGCAGCCTGAGCGTGCTGAGCACTGAAGCTTTCTTT. This encodes CASSLSVLSTEAFF.

The chain carries TRBV2 and TRBJ1-4, with 10 bases aligning to TRBD1. This CDR3 has 14 amino acids. Per the germline V gene, CDR1 is SNHLY and CDR2 is FYNNEI. Trimming cost V 5 bases and J 6 bases; bases outside gene matches: 3. This CDR3 is CASSTGTGDEKLFF. CDR3 coding DNA: TGTGCCAGCAGTACCGGGACAGGGGATGAAAAACTGTTTTTT.

Worth noting for this clonotype: This sequence may be a read error, since a much larger clone differs from it by one base. The chain uses TRBV7-9 and TRBJ2-3; TRBD2 matches 8 bases. The CDR3 is 15 residues long. CDR1 and CDR2 (germline): SEHNR, FQNEAQ (reference sequence). In nucleotides, the CDR3 is TGTGTCAGCAGGTCCCGGGGGGGACTCACAGATACGCAGTATTTT. It codes for CVSRSRGGLTDTQYF.

This clonotype was counted only a few times. The genes are TRBV6-5 and TRBJ2-1; TRBD2 matches 10 bases. The trim removed 4 bases at V and 3 bases at J, leaving 6 bases unmatched. Germline V gene data show CDR1 as MNHEY and CDR2 as SVGAGI. The CDR3 loop spans 16 amino acids. The CDR3 DNA follows: TGTGCCAGCAGTTCTCCGGAGCGGGGGGGCTACAATGAGCAGTTCTTC. It specifies CASSSPERGGYNEQFF.

This clonotype was picked up a small number of times. This sequence joins TRBV7-9 and TRBJ2-7; D unresolved. Trimming took off 2 bases at V and 2 bases at J, with 10 bases between the two ends. This CDR3 has 14 amino acids. The germline CDR1 and CDR2 sequences are SEHNR and FQNEAQ (reference sequence). The CDR3 region is CASSLSYNPYEQYF. The CDR3, as DNA: TGTGCCAGCAGCTTATCCTATAACCCCTACGAGCAGTACTTC.

This clonotype was seen ten or more times. This sequence joins TRBV19 and TRBJ2-3; 12 nucleotides agree with TRBD2. CDR3 length: 15 amino acids. Trimming removed 4 bases from V and 4 bases from J; junction bases left unmatched: 3. Germline values: CDR1 LNHDA, CDR2 SQIVND (reference sequence). The CDR3 reads CASSKTSGGADTQYF. The CDR3 coding sequence is TGTGCCAGTAGTAAGACTAGCGGGGGAGCAGATACGCAGTATTTT.

This sequence joins TRBV13 and TRBJ2-5, with TRBD1 matching over 8 bases. CDR1 PRHDT and CDR2 FYEKMQ come from the germline V gene (reference sequence). The CDR3 extends over 15 amino acids. Trimming cost V 4 bases and J 3 bases; bases outside gene matches: 7. CDR3 DNA sequence: TGTGCCAGCAGCTACCCCCAGGGGGCAGAAGAGACCCAGTACTTC. Protein: CASSYPQGAEETQYF.

Concerning this clonotype itself: One base away lies a much larger clone, so this may be a sequencing read error. V is TRBV13 and J is TRBJ2-4; TRBD1 might be the D (5 bases). CDR3 size: 16 residues. Germline V gene sequence: CDR1 PRHDT, CDR2 FYEKMQ (reference sequence). CDR3 sequence (DNA): TGTGGCAGCAGCTTAGAGCCCCAGGGTTCAAAAAACATTCAGTACTTC. Protein: CGSSLEPQGSKNIQYF.

A few counts support this clonotype. The rearrangement uses TRBV9 and TRBJ2-7; D is perhaps TRBD1 (6 bases). V was shortened by 0 bases and J by 2 bases, with 12 bases between the two germline ends. CDR1 is SGDLS and CDR2 is YYNGEE in the germline V gene. CDR3 length: 15 amino acids. In DNA, the CDR3 is TGTGCCAGCAGCGTAGACCTTGGACAGACCTACGAGCAGTACTTC. Its translation is CASSVDLGQTYEQYF.

In this sample, this clonotype turned up many times. CDR3 sequence: CASSYSDSGSDDTQYF. CDR3 sequence (DNA): TGTGCCAGCAGTTACTCGGATAGCGGGAGTGACGATACGCAGTATTTT. The chain recombines TRBV6-6 with TRBJ2-3, with 9 bases lining up with TRBD2. The junction had 7 bases not matched to a gene; V was cut back by 0 bases and J by 6 bases. Germline CDR1 is MNHNY and CDR2 is SVGAGI (reference sequence). This CDR3 is built from 16 residues.

This clonotype was detected only a few times. In DNA form, the CDR3 reads TGTGCCAGCAGTGCCTGGTCACAAGAGACCCAGTACTTC. This sequence encodes CASSAWSQETQYF. The chain joins TRBV2 to TRBJ2-5; D call uncertain. CDR3 length equals 13 residues. V dropped 4 bases and J dropped 2 bases, with 8 bases sitting between them. The germline gives CDR1 SNHLY, CDR2 FYNNEI.

The chain employs TRBV27 and TRBJ1-5, with 8 bases identical to TRBD1. The CDR3 consists of 16 residues. The J segment lost 0 bases and the V segment lost 5 bases, leaving 6 bases of the junction unmatched. CDR1 and CDR2 from the germline V gene are MNHEY and SMNVEV (reference sequence). The CDR3 nucleotides read TGTGCCAGCAGTCTAGGACAGGGCCTTAGCAATCAGCCCCAGCATTTT. This gives the protein CASSLGQGLSNQPQHF.

The rearrangement uses TRBV6-5 and TRBJ1-2; weak D call: TRBD1 (5 bases). CDR1 and CDR2 from the germline V gene are MNHEY and SVGAGI. Trimming left V 3 bases short and J 5 bases short, with 13 bases between. The CDR3 is 14 amino acids. CDR3 sequence (DNA): TGTGCCAGCAGTTATGTGGGGCGCGGGTATGGCTACACCTTC. It specifies CASSYVGRGYGYTF.

This clonotype was seen more than once but under ten times. The gene calls are TRBV28 and TRBJ2-1; TRBD2 matches 9 bases. V was clipped by 8 bases and J by 8 bases; unmatched bases: 13. Germline CDR1 and CDR2: MDHEN and SYDVKM. The CDR3 is 15 amino acids. CDR3 sequence: CASSNSVAGVDEQFF. The CDR3 coding sequence is TGTGCCAGCTCGAACTCAGTAGCGGGAGTCGATGAGCAGTTCTTC.

The table lists this clonotype with many counts. The chain combines TRBV4-3 with TRBJ1-1, with TRBD1 as a possible D gene (5 bases). Trimming removed 0 bases from V and 4 bases from J, with 15 bases in between. The CDR3 has 16 residues. CDR1 is LGHNA, CDR2 YSLEER, per germline. The CDR3, as DNA: TGCGCCAGCAGCCAAGATACCTGGGGCTCCTTCACTGAAGCTTTCTTT. This codes for CASSQDTWGSFTEAFF.

This clonotype was observed a handful of times. This chain's CDR3 is CASSLGGHTDTQYF. In nucleotides, the CDR3 is TGTGCCAGCAGCTTGGGGGGACACACAGATACGCAGTATTTT. This sequence joins TRBV7-9 and TRBJ2-3; D tentatively fits TRBD1 or TRBD2 (6 bases each). Germline V CDR1 and CDR2: SEHNR, FQNEAQ (reference sequence). The ends were cut back, 3 bases at V and 2 bases at J, with 9 bases in the middle. CDR3 length: 14 amino acids.

This clonotype has a single count. This may stem from a read error, because a much larger clone lies one nucleotide away. The chain recombines TRBV14 with TRBJ2-3; D may be TRBD2 (6 bases). This CDR3 region has 16 residues. With 0 bases removed from V and 3 bases from J, the gap between germline ends came to 13 bases. CDR1 is SGHDN and CDR2 is FVKESK in the germline V gene. The CDR3 loop is CASSQEPGVGTDTQYF. CDR3 in DNA: TGTGCCAGCAGCCAAGAACCGGGAGTTGGGACAGATACGCAGTATTTT.

The table lists this clonotype with a few counts. The chain joins TRBV5-1 to TRBJ2-1; 7 bases align to TRBD1. The germline V gene has CDR1 SGHRS and CDR2 YFSETQ. The CDR3 sequence is 13 residues long. V shed 0 bases, J shed 8 bases, and the junction held 2 bases outside the gene matches. The DNA of the CDR3 is TGCGCCAGCAGCTTGGACAGGGGATATGAGCAGTTCTTC. Translation gives CASSLDRGYEQFF. Drawing the rest from reference TRBV5-1 and TRBJ2-1, the complete variable domain is KAGVTQTPRYLIKTRGQQVTLSCSPISGHRSVSWYQQTPGQGLQFLFEYFSETQRNKGNFPGRFSGRQFSNSRSEMNVSTLELGDSALYLCASSLDRGYEQFFGPGTRLTVL.

This clonotype was detected a few times. The gene calls are TRBV4-1 and TRBJ2-1; D is uncertain. The CDR3 spans 12 residues. Trimming shortened V by 4 bases and J by 7 bases, and 8 bases separated the two germline ends. CDR1 and CDR2 (germline): MGHRA, YSYEKL. The CDR3 loop is CASSRDRNEQFF. The CDR3 DNA sequence: TGCGCCAGCAGCCGAGACCGGAATGAGCAGTTCTTC.

Notes on this clonotype: The junction differs from germline at one of its ends, possibly a read error. J is TRBJ2-7 and V is TRBV6-2 or TRBV6-3; D is perhaps TRBD2 (6 bases). CDR1 MNHEY and CDR2 SVGEGT come from the germline V gene. There are 16 residues in the CDR3. CDR3 region: CAGSYGLGGTRYEQYF. The CDR3 DNA sequence: TGTGCCGGCAGTTACGGCCTTGGCGGGACCCGCTACGAGCAGTACTTC.

The chain employs TRBV7-2 and TRBJ1-1; D possibly corresponds to TRBD1 (5 bases). The germline gives CDR1 SGHTA, CDR2 FQGNSA. The CDR3 runs to 18 residues. V lost 1 base and J lost 2, with 20 bases in between. The CDR3 coding sequence is TGTGCCAGCAGCTTAGGTCATGGGGCAGGGTTGAAAAACACTGAAGCTTTCTTT. Translated, it gives CASSLGHGAGLKNTEAFF.

At least ten counts were recorded for this clonotype. The chain links TRBV4-3 to TRBJ2-3, with D maybe TRBD2 (6 bases). This CDR3 is 18 amino acids long. CDR1 is LGHNA and CDR2 is YSLEER in the germline V gene. V lost 0 bases to trimming and J lost 2 bases, with 18 bases between them. DNA for the CDR3: TGCGCCAGCAGCCAAGACGGGGGACCAGACTATACCACAGATACGCAGTATTTT. It is translated as CASSQDGGPDYTTDTQYF.

This clonotype was seen more than once but under ten times. The chain combines TRBV28 with TRBJ2-7; TRBD2 matches 10 bases. CDR3 length: 15 amino acids. The J segment lost 1 base and the V segment lost 4 bases, leaving 4 bases of the junction unmatched. CDR1 is MDHEN and CDR2 is SYDVKM in the germline V gene. The CDR3 region has the DNA TGTGCCAGCAGTTCTAGCGGGGGCCCTTCCTACGAGCAGTACTTC. Amino acid sequence: CASSSSGGPSYEQYF.